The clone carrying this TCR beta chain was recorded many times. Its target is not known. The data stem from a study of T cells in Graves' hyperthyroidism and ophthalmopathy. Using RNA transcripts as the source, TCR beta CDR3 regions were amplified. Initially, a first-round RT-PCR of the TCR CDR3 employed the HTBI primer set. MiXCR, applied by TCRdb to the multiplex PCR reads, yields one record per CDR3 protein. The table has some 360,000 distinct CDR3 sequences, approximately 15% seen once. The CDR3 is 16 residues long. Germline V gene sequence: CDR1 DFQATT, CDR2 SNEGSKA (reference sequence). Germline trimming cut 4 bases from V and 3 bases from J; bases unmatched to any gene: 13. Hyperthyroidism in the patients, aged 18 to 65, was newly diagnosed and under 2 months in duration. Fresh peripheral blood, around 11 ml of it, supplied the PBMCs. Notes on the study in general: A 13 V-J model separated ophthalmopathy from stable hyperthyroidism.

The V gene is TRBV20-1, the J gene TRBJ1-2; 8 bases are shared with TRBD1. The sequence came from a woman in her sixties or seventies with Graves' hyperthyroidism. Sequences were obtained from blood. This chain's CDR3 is CSAKMTGATPYYGYTF. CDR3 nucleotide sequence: TGCAGTGCTAAGATGACAGGGGCCACCCCTTACTATGGCTACACCTTC.